The 14 T cell receptor beta chains below all came from one sample that was sequenced in a study of blood T cells in healthy people across ages. The second PCR ran about 6 to 11 cycles with a sample-barcoded 5' primer and J-beta primers. TCRdb reprocessed the 5' RACE reads with MiXCR, giving one entry per CDR3 protein. The sample records some 640,000 distinct CDR3 sequences, under 30% being singletons. Sequenced sample: blood. The receptors stem from a woman of 80 years or more in good health.

In this sample, this clonotype turned up a few times. The chain combines TRBV6-5 with TRBJ2-3; D gene ambiguous. This CDR3 has 12 amino acids. Germline values: CDR1 MNHEY, CDR2 SVGAGI. Between the trimmed V and J ends, which lost 6 bases and 6 bases, there was a span of 10 bases. The CDR3: CASRSSVDTQYF. The CDR3 coding sequence is TGTGCCAGCAGGTCCTCGGTCGATACGCAGTATTTT.

For this clonotype: A much larger clone lies one base from this, so it may be a read error. This chain uses TRBV6-6 with TRBJ1-2, with D perhaps matching TRBD1 (5 bases). This CDR3 contains 14 residues. The V end was cut by 4 bases, the J end by 2 bases, with 11 bases between. Germline CDR1 and CDR2: MNHNY and SVGAGI (reference sequence). This CDR3 reads CASSSRGWNYGYTF. The DNA for the CDR3 is TGTGCCAGCAGTTCCCGGGGGTGGAACTATGGCTACACCTTC.

Details on this clonotype: Since a much larger clone is just one base distant, this may be a read error. The J gene is TRBJ1-5, the V gene TRBV6-1; the match to TRBD1 covers 7 bases. The CDR3 has 14 residues. The V gene's germline CDR1 is MNHNS and CDR2 SASEGT. CDR3 nucleotide sequence: TGTGCCGGCAGTGTTACAGGGGTCGGTCAGCCCCAGCATTTT. Its translation: CAGSVTGVGQPQHF.

The chain uses TRBV20-1 and TRBJ1-1; 7 nucleotides align to TRBD1. The CDR3 spans 13 residues. V shed 7 bases and J 11 bases; nucleotides not matched to a gene: 16. The germline V gene encodes CDR1 DFQATT and CDR2 SNEGSKA (reference sequence). The CDR3 coding sequence is TGCAGTGTCAGAAGGACAGGAGGGCCCGAGGCTTTCTTT. Its protein product is CSVRRTGGPEAFF.

This clonotype was recorded a few times. The chain employs TRBV30 and TRBJ2-7; 12 bases map to TRBD2. Losses at the gene ends were 2 bases for V and 5 bases for J; bases not matched to a gene: 7. Germline CDR1 is GTSNPN and CDR2 is SVGIG (reference sequence). The CDR3 spans 15 residues. The DNA for the CDR3 is TGTGCCTGGAGTCCCCTAGCGGGGGGGCTCAACGAGCAGTACTTC. This sequence encodes CAWSPLAGGLNEQYF. Combining the CDR3 with reference TRBV30 and TRBJ2-7 gives the whole variable domain SQTIHQWPATLVQPVGSPLSLECTVEGTSNPNLYWYRQAAGRGLQLLFYSVGIGQISSEVPQNLSASRPQDRQFILSSKKLLLSDSGFYLCAWSPLAGGLNEQYFGPGTRLTVT.

This clonotype has just a few counts. A much larger clone lies one base from this, so it may be a read error. V gene TRBV3-1 combines with J gene TRBJ2-1, with TRBD2 matching over 7 bases. The CDR3 is made up of 16 amino acids. Germline-derived CDR1 and CDR2 are LGHDT and YNNKEL (reference sequence). After removal of 1 base from V and 5 bases from J, the junction contained 8 bases not matched to a gene. CDR3 residues: CASSQGPSGVNNEQFF. The CDR3 DNA reads TGTGCCAGCAGCCAAGGTCCGAGCGGGGTAAACAATGAGCAGTTCTTC.

V usage is TRBV28 and J usage is TRBJ1-2; D call uncertain. The germline CDR1 and CDR2 sequences are MDHEN and SYDVKM. The CDR3 runs 12 residues. With 7 bases removed from V and 7 bases from J, the gap between germline ends came to 13 bases. CDR3 DNA: TGTGCCAGCAAAAGCTCCGGGTCTGGCTACACCTTC. Encoded protein: CASKSSGSGYTF.

Of note for this clonotype: Possible read error: a much larger clone is one base away. The J gene is TRBJ2-5, the V gene TRBV28, with a weak D call TRBD1 (6 bases). The J call is uncertain, as TRBJ2-7 better fits the DNA end. Germline CDR1 MDHEN, CDR2 SYDVKM. The CDR3 is made up of 13 amino acids. CDR3: CAVGEQGRYEQYF. DNA of the CDR3: TGTGCCGTAGGTGAACAGGGAAGGTACGAGCAGTACTTC.

The rearrangement joins TRBV18 to TRBJ1-4; D might be TRBD1 (5 bases). CDR3 length equals 13 residues. Germline V CDR1 and CDR2: KGHSH, LQKENI. V shed 3 bases and J shed 12 bases, with 14 bases lying between them. The CDR3 loop is CASSPSQVLELFF. The CDR3 DNA reads as TGTGCCAGCTCACCGTCACAGGTGCTGGAACTGTTTTTT.

This clonotype was counted at least ten times. This chain joins TRBV6-2 or TRBV6-3 and TRBJ2-5; 9 nucleotides agree with TRBD2. V dropped 4 bases and J dropped 0; count of bases not matched to a gene: 3. The CDR3 sequence is 15 residues long. Germline V gives CDR1 MNHEY, CDR2 SVGEGT. The CDR3 sequence is CASSSSGGYQETQYF. In DNA, the CDR3 is TGTGCCAGCAGTTCAAGCGGGGGGTACCAAGAGACCCAGTACTTC.

This clonotype came up a few times. The CDR3 here is CSVQGAGNSPLHF. The DNA of the CDR3 is TGCAGCGTCCAGGGGGCAGGGAATTCACCCCTCCACTTT. The chain is built from TRBV29-1 and TRBJ1-6; 8 bases map to TRBD1. Germline CDR1 SQVTM, CDR2 ANQGSEA. V was pared by 6 bases and J by 7 bases, with 5 bases of the junction left unmatched. CDR3 size: 13 residues.

Concerning this clonotype itself: This may come from a read error, since a much larger clone is one base off. The chain links TRBV5-1 to TRBJ1-5, with D possibly matching TRBD1 (6 bases). This CDR3 is built from 15 residues. The V end lost 4 bases, the J end lost 4 bases, and 15 bases lay between the germline ends. Germline V gene data show CDR1 as SGHRS and CDR2 as YFSETQ. The CDR3: CASSVEGGSNQPQHF. The CDR3 DNA is TGCGCCAGCAGCGTGGAGGGGGGCTCTAATCAGCCCCAGCATTTT.

There are many counts of this clonotype. The chain uses TRBV9 and TRBJ1-2, with 7 nucleotides matching TRBD1. The CDR3 loop spans 15 amino acids. Looked up from germline, CDR1 is SGDLS and CDR2 is YYNGEE. With 0 bases clipped from V and 6 bases from J, the junction kept 8 bases outside the gene matches. DNA for the CDR3: TGTGCCAGCAGCGTAGCAACGACAGGGAGTCATGGCTACACCTTC. Protein product: CASSVATTGSHGYTF.

This clonotype was detected ten times or more. The chain recombines TRBV20-1 with TRBJ2-5; the match to TRBD2 covers 11 bases. Germline CDR1 and CDR2: DFQATT and SNEGSKA (reference sequence). There are 14 residues in the CDR3. V shed 4 bases and J 4 bases; nucleotides not matched to a gene: 5. As DNA, the CDR3 is TGCAGTGCTATGACTAGCGGGGAGGGAGAGACCCAGTACTTC. The encoded protein is CSAMTSGEGETQYF.